This T cell receptor (beta chain) came from a study of shared clonotypes between healthy human individuals. Findings of the study overall: A reduction in generation probabilities was seen for non-shared clonotypes relative to those shared by all four donors. Only blood underwent sampling, and tissue repertoires likely differ.

Several immunoSEQ plates received, in even portions, the genomic DNA of each subset. Generated by immunoSEQ multiplex PCR, the TCRdb table keeps only in-frame clones and is missing some. The sample lists roughly 2 million clones; just under 95% were seen once. Terminally differentiated effector memory CD45RA+ cells were left out of the naive CD8 fraction, which was CD45RO-negative and positively selected for CCR7. Those who donated were healthy HIV-negative adults, with no recent acute infections or vaccinations reported. The CDR3 has 14 amino acids. As concerns this clone: Antigen: not known.

V usage is TRBV1 and J usage is TRBJ2-2; the DNA was not used to check the table's D call, TRBD2. TRBV1 is marked as a pseudogene. This clonotype was obtained from a man aged 18 to 30 in good health. Material: naive CD8+ T cells sorted from blood. The CDR3 is CTQDAAGVGGELFF. CDR3 nucleotides: TGCACCCAGGACGCGGCGGGAGTAGGCGGGGAGCTGTTTTTT.